The present TCR beta chain was sequenced within a study of T cells after yellow fever vaccination. General study results and limits: Few clonotypes appeared in both CD4 and CD8 compartments.

The CDR3 sequence is 14 residues long. The germline V gene has CDR1 MNHEY and CDR2 SVGAGI. V lost 2 bases to trimming and J lost 0 bases, with 8 bases between them. Conversion of TCR transcripts into cDNA relied on 5'RACE template switching, which added a universal primer site and UMIs. TCRdb independently ran MiXCR on the 5' RACE reads; one entry per CDR3 protein. Found here are about 150,000 distinct CDR3 sequences, roughly 6.2% of them singletons; the top ten hold about 2.8%. For this clonotype: The antigen remains undetermined.

This sequence originates from a man between 18 and 35 years old who received the YFV17D yellow fever vaccine. This chain connects TRBV6-5 to TRBJ2-7; D possibly corresponds to TRBD2 (5 bases). This sample comprised CD4+ T cells sorted from PBMCs, obtained on the day of the first yellow fever vaccination. CDR3 nucleotides: TGTGCCAGCAGTTACAGTCGGGGCTCCTACGAGCAGTACGTC. It codes for CASSYSRGSYEQYV.